The sequence of this T cell receptor beta chain was determined in a study of shared clonotypes between healthy human individuals (dated by TCRdb to 2020 to 2022). Study-level background: The cohort included three men and two women between 18 and 49 years of age. To estimate repertoire size and how much clonotype sharing occurs between individuals, the study deeply sequenced the blood TCR repertoires of 4 to 6 healthy adults. For each donor, CD4 naive and CD4 memory were each given three plates, CD8 naive was given two plates, and CD8 memory was given one plate. Leukapheresis yielded between about 0.94 and 9 billion PBMCs per donor. Libraries were prepared and TCR repertoires were sequenced by different laboratories using diverse techniques, in order to increase sequencing depth and limit assay-specific biases.

The germline V gene encodes CDR1 MDHEN and CDR2 SYDVKM. Measured from the cysteine to the phenylalanine, the CDR3 is 16 residues long. Kept here is only the CDR3 DNA, which spans 48 bases and is read in frame from base 1. V is pruned by 5 bases and J by 4 bases, leaving 6 bases of the junction without a gene match. On this clone itself: Its recognized antigen is unknown. No per-base quality is available; no much larger clone lies one base away.

CD8 naive samples were CD45RO-negative cells positively selected for CCR7, giving a CD45RA+CCR7+ population that excluded TemRA cells. Healthy HIV-negative adults with no recently reported acute infections or vaccinations were included as donors. Every donor was a Caucasian adult residing in Nashville, Tennessee, USA. After blood collection by leukapheresis, PBMCs were isolated using Ficoll-Histopaque density gradient centrifugation and then cryopreserved in the vapor phase of liquid nitrogen. Analytical flow cytometry was used to check the purity and quantity of each magnetically sorted T cell population. Genomic DNA was isolated from each sorted fraction and quantified by UV absorbance on a Nanodrop 2000c. Using the deep immunoSEQ assay, TCR CDR3 regions were amplified from genomic DNA by multiplex PCR. Extracted genomic DNA from each cell subset was distributed evenly across all wells of several immunoSEQ 96-well plates, and each plate was treated as a replicate. For sorted subsets, about 210 ng of genomic DNA, equivalent to 25,000 to 30,000 T cell genomes, went into each replicate PCR. Purified libraries were measured with a Qubit 3.0 fluorometer, size-checked on a Bioanalyzer 2100, and measured again with the KAPA Library Quantification kit. Every immunoSEQ 96-well plate was sequenced on a separate single-read 150-cycle Illumina NextSeq 550 flow cell. The source study handled its data this way. The immunoSEQ output contained only junctional sequences without quality scores, so filtering could not match that applied to full-length reads. To assign V/J genes and CDR3, sequences were annotated against IMGT germline references using PyIR, a Python wrapper for IgBLAST v1.9. Reads were filtered out if the reads had weak V/J assignments (E-value above 1e-6), no CDR3, stop codons, out-of-frame junctions, or ambiguous translated residues. V3J clonotypes were defined as sequences sharing the same inferred V gene, J gene, and CDR3 amino acid sequence. The percentage overlap between two repertoires was calculated by dividing the number of shared unique clonotypes by the size of the smaller repertoire. Richness of each repertoire was evaluated using RTK rarefaction, the Chao1 estimator, and Recon v2.1 estimates of unobserved clonotypes. For all TCRbeta clonotypes obtained by the gDNA method from several donors, generation probabilities were computed with OLGA. TCRdb's version of the immuneACCESS table is confined to in-frame rearrangements and falls short of the full clone set. An unresolved V gene accounts for under half of the shortfall where checked; the remainder is of unknown origin. The V and J calls and clone size come from that table; D and trimming were worked out from the DNA. The sample table contains approximately 650,000 clones; only one count was recorded for about 95% of them. The top ten clones comprise 0.1% to 0.11% of the sample.

Study-level results and caveats: The small number of donors limited the genetic and exposure-history diversity represented. Sampling was restricted to blood, and TCR repertoires in tissues likely differ from the TCR repertoires found in blood. Larger estimated clonotype richness was generally found for naive subsets than for memory subsets. Pairwise subsampling indicated that sequencing depth was expected to affect the degree of clonotype sharing among donors. Compared with non-shared clonotypes, clonotypes shared by all four sorted-subset donors had higher generation probabilities. Even with the large sequencing depth, rarefaction of the sorted-subset datasets indicated that sequencing was incomplete. When a few donors were compared, the shared fraction of clonotypes was about 5.5% for naive CD4, more than 3% for naive CD8, 2% to 2.5% for memory CD4, and 0.4% for memory CD8.

Material: naive CD8+ T cells sorted from blood. Taken with the paper, the label for cell subset or site translates to: CD45RA+CCR7+. This clonotype was sampled from a woman in her twenties or thirties in good health. The chain is made from TRBV28 and TRBJ2-2; 11 junctional bases match TRBD2. In nucleotides, the sequence is TGTGCCAGCAGTCTACTAGCGGGAGCAATCACCGGGGAGCTGTTTTTT. This codes for CASSLLAGAITGELFF.